The entry below gives a single TCR beta chain sequence along with its context. What it binds is not known. One junction end disagrees with the germline gene, perhaps due to a read error. Researchers reported that TCR beta cDNA libraries carried unique molecular identifiers. T cells numbering about 1 to 10 million gave rise to 450,000 to 550,000 cDNA molecules. TCRdb fed the PCR reads into MiXCR, producing one record per CDR3 protein. The sample carries about 430,000 distinct CDR3 sequences, about 39% recorded once. The data are from a study of post-analysis software for immune sequencing data. Overall study context: Relapsing-remitting, secondary progressive and progressive-relapsing forms of multiple sclerosis all featured among disease courses.

Study observations and caveats: By F measure, samples from a shared preparation batch strongly co-clustered. Controls significantly exceeded multiple sclerosis patients in normalized Chao1 diversity. Roughly five TRBV segments appeared more often in patients than in controls, and TRBV5-6, TRBV5-1 and TRBV20-1 were among these.

The V gene's germline CDR1 is DFQATT and CDR2 SNEGSKA (reference sequence). CDR3 length: 14 residues. The sequencing sample was made of blood. The sequence came from a girl under 10 years old with multiple sclerosis. This chain connects TRBV20-1 to TRBJ2-1; D is perhaps TRBD2 (6 bases). CDR3 bases: TGCAGTGCTAGGGAGGGTCTCGGCTACAGTGAGCAGTTCTTC. Amino acid sequence: CSAREGLGYSEQFF.